This TCR beta chain was recorded in a study of T-cell reconstitution after alpha-beta-depleted transplantation in children. This clonotype has only a few counts. Germline CDR1 MNHNS, CDR2 SASEGT. CDR3 size: 14 residues. The trim removed 6 bases at V and 6 bases at J, leaving 7 bases unmatched. Researchers prepared the TCRbeta library using unique molecular identifiers, the study reports. TCRdb analysed the PCR reads with MiXCR anew, one entry per CDR3 protein. The sample shows just over 950,000 distinct CDR3 sequences, under 30% of them seen only once. The sample in question was PBMCs, mostly from graft donor cells, obtained 360 days after TCRalphabeta/CD19-depleted stem cell transplant. The chain employs TRBV6-1 and TRBJ2-2; 7 bases fit TRBD1. The TCR sequence derives from a boy in the first two years of life who had a stem cell transplant for SCID, so the T cells may come from the graft donor. The CDR3, as DNA: TGTGCCAGCAGACCTTCCGGGACAGCCGGGGAGCTGTTTTTT. Amino acid sequence: CASRPSGTAGELFF.